This T cell receptor beta chain is drawn from a study of blood T cell repertoires in COVID-19. Overall study context: The analysed material was cDNA or gDNA that came from T cells, B-cell-depleted T cells, or PBMCs.

V gave up 5 bases and J gave up 6 bases, with 22 bases separating them. The length of the CDR3 is 16 residues. Germline CDR1 reads MNHEY; CDR2 reads SMNVEV (reference sequence). Sequencing was performed with immunoSEQ multiplex PCR; in TCRdb, only in-frame clones are kept and a portion is missing. This table has hundreds of thousands of clones, about 89% appearing once. The sample taken for sequencing was peripheral blood. This clonotype was sampled from a woman aged 45-60 years with COVID-19, enrolled during active disease. This rearrangement joins TRBV27 to TRBJ1-1; D gene ambiguous. Here the CDR3 reads CASSHIRGERVAEAFF. As DNA, the CDR3 is TGTGCCAGCAGTCACATTCGTGGGGAGAGGGTGGCTGAAGCTTTCTTT.